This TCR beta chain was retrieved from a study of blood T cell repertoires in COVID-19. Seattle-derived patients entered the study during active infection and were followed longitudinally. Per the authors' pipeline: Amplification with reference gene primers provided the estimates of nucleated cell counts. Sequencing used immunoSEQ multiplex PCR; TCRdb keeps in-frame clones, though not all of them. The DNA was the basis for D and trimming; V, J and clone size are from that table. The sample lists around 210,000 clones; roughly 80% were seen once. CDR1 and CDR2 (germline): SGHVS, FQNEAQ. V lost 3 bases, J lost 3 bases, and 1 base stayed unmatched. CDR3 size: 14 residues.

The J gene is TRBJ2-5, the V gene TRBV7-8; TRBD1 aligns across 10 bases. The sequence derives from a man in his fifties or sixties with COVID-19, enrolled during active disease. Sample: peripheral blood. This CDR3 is CASSLGTGEETQYF. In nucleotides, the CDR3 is TGTGCCAGCAGCTTGGGGACAGGGGAAGAGACCCAGTACTTC.